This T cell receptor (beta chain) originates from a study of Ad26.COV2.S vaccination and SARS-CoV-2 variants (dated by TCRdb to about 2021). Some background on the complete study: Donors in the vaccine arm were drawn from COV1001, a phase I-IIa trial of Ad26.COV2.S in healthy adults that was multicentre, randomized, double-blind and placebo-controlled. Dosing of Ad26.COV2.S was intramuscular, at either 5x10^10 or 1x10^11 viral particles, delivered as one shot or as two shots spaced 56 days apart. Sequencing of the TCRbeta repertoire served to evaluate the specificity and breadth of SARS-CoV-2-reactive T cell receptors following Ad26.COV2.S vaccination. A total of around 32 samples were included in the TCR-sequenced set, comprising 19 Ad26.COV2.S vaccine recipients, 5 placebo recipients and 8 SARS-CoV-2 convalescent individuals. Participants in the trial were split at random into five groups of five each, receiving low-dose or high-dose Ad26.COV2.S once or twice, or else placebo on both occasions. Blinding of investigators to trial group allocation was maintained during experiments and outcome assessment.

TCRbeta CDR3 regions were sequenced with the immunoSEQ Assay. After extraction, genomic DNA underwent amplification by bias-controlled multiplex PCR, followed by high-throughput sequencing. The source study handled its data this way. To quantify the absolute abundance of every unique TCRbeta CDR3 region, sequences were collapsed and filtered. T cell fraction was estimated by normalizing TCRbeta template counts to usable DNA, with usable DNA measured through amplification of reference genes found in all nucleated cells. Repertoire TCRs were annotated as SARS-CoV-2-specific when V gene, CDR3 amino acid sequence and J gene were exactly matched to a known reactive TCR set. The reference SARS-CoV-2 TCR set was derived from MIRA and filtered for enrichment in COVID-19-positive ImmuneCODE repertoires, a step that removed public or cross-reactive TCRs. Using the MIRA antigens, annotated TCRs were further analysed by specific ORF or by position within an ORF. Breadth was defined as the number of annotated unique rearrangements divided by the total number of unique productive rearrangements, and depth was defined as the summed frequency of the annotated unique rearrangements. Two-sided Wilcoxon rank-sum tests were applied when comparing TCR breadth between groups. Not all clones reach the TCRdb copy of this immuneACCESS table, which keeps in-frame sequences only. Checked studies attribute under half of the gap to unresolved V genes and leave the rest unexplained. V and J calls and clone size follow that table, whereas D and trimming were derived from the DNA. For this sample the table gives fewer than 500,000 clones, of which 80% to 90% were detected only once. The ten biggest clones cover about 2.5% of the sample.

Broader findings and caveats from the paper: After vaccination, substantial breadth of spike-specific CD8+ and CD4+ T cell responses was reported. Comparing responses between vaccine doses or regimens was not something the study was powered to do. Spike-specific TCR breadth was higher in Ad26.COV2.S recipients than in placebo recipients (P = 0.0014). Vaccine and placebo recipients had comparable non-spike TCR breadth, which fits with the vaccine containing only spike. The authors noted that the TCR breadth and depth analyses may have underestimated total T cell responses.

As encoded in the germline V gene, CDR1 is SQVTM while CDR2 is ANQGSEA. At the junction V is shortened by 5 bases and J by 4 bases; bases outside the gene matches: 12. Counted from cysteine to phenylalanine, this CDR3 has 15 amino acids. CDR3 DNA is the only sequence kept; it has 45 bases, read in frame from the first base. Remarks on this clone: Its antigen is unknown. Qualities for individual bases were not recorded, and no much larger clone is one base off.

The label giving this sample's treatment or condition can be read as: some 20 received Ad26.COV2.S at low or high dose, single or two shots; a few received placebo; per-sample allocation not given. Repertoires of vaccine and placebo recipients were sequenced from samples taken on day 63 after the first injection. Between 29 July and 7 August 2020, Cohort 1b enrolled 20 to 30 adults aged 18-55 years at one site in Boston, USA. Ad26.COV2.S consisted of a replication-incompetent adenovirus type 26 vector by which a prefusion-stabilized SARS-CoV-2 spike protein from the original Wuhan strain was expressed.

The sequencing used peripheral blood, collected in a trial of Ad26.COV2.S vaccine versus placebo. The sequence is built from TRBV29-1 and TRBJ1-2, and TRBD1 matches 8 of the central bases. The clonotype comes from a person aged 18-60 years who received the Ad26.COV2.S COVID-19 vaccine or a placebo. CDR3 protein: CSVYEFGQGPYGYTF. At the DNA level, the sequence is TGCAGCGTTTATGAGTTTGGACAGGGCCCCTATGGCTACACCTTC. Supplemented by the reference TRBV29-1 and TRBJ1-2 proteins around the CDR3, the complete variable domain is SAVISQKPSRDICQRGTSLTIQCQVDSQVTMMFWYRQQPGQSLTLIATANQGSEATYESGFVIDKFPISRPNLTFSTLTVSNMSPEDSSIYLCSVYEFGQGPYGYTFGSGTRLTVV.